Included here is one T cell receptor beta chain sequence, with context. A few counts support this clonotype. Its antigen is unknown. Base quality data are lacking; no much larger clone is found one base away. This entry comes from a study of patients and donors after allogeneic stem cell transplantation (TCRdb year 2020). Receptor libraries were prepared by RT-PCR. These reads were obtained on a NextSeq 550. TCRdb reworked the public reads: Q25 trimming with fastp, MiXCR clone assembly, productive beta chains retained. Rows are combined by CDR3 protein, so each entry shows the most common genes and DNA. The sample table holds some 880,000 distinct CDR3 sequences, of which about 20% were seen once. 5% to 6.5% of the sample lies in the top ten. The CDR3 contains 15 residues, cysteine and phenylalanine counted. Of the read, only the CDR3 DNA is kept; its 45 bases are in frame from base 1. Taken from the germline V gene, the CDR1 and CDR2 loops are MGHDK and SYGVNS. V is pared back by 0 bases and J by 5 bases, with 14 bases lying between the germline termini.

The receptor comes from a human donor who was either an allogeneic HSCT recipient or a stem cell or donor lymphocyte infusion donor (not recorded which). It is not recorded whose cells these are; they may come from a transplant donor. The specimen sequenced was blood, either unsorted or a sorted T cell fraction (not recorded which). Recombination linked TRBV25-1 to TRBJ2-7, with no confident D gene call. The CDR3 reads CASSEYATTADEQYF. The nucleotide sequence reads TGTGCCAGCAGTGAATATGCTACCACGGCGGACGAGCAGTACTTC.